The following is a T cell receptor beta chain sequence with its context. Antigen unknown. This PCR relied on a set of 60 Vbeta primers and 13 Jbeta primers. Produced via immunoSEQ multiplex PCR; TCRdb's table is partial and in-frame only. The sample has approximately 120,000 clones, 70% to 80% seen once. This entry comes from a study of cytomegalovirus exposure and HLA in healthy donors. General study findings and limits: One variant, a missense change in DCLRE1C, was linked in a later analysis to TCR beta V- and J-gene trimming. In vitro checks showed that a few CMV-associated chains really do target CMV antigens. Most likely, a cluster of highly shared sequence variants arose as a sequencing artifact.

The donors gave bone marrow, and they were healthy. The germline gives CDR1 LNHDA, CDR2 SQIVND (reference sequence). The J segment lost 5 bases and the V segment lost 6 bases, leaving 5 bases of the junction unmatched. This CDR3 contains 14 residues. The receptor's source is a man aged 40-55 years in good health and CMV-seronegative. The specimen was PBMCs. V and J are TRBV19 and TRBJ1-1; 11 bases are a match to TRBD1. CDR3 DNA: TGTGCCAGTAGGGACAGGGGGCGTTGGACTGAAGCTTTCTTT. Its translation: CASRDRGRWTEAFF.